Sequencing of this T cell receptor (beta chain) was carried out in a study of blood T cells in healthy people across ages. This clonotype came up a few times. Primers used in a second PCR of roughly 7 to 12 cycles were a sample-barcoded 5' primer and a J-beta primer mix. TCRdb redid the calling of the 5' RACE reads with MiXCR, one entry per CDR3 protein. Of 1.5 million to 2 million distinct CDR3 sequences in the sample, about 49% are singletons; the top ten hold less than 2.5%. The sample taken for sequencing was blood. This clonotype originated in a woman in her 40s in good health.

The CDR3 DNA follows: TGTGCCAGCCGCCTGACAGGGGCCAGCACAGATACGCAGTATTTT. Encoded protein: CASRLTGASTDTQYF. V is TRBV6-5 and J is TRBJ2-3, with TRBD1 matching over 8 bases. V was pared by 8 bases and J by 0 bases, with 7 bases of the junction left unmatched. The CDR3 consists of 15 residues. Germline assignment: CDR1 MNHEY and CDR2 SVGAGI.